This TCR beta chain was captured in a study of PD-1 blockade in classical Hodgkin lymphoma. Study-wide results and limits: Why the repertoires differ is still unclear, perhaps disease activity or prior therapy. Reported baseline diversity: healthy donors highest, relapsed/refractory patients lowest.

The sample's time point: newly diagnosed, previously untreated cHL patient sample. Comparison used PBMCs from newly diagnosed, untreated classical Hodgkin lymphoma. Sequenced by immunoSEQ multiplex PCR; TCRdb stores in-frame clones only, minus some. This table holds 45,000 to 60,000 clones, approximately 91% found once. On this clone itself: Its antigen is not identified.

The CDR3 extends over 18 amino acids. In germline, CDR1 is SEHNR, CDR2 FQNEAQ (reference sequence). Trimming removed 1 base from V and 0 bases from J, with 18 bases in between. The chain carries TRBV7-9 and TRBJ1-2, with D perhaps TRBD1 (5 bases). This sequence was found in a human donor with classical Hodgkin lymphoma. The sample taken for sequencing was peripheral blood mononuclear cells (PBMCs). CDR3 bases: TGTGCCAGCAGCTTAGTAGGGGCAGGGATGGTTCCTAACTATGGCTACACCTTC. Protein product: CASSLVGAGMVPNYGYTF.